This TCR beta chain was captured in a study of blood T cell repertoires in COVID-19. About the research overall: COVID-19 samples collected from the United States, Italy and Spain covered acute and convalescent phases. T cells, B-cell-depleted T cells, or PBMCs provided the cDNA or gDNA that served as material.

In the study's own analysis: Amplification of reference gene primers provided the estimated nucleated cell counts. Sequencing used immunoSEQ multiplex PCR; TCRdb keeps in-frame clones, though not all of them. That table furnishes V, J and clone size, whereas the DNA furnished D and trimming. The table records roughly 190,000 clones, about 81% of them present only once. Seattle cases were enrolled at active infection and followed longitudinally. The sequence was collected from a woman aged 55 to 70 with COVID-19, enrolled during active disease. Sequenced sample: peripheral blood.

The DNA for the CDR3 is TGCGCCAGCAGCCTACAGGAGGGTACCTACGAGCAGTACTTC. It translates to CASSLQEGTYEQYF. The gene calls are TRBV5-1 and TRBJ2-7; TRBD2 might be the D (6 bases). CDR1 SGHRS and CDR2 YFSETQ come from the germline V gene. The CDR3 runs 14 residues. V lost 4 bases, J lost 2 bases, and 13 bases lay in between.